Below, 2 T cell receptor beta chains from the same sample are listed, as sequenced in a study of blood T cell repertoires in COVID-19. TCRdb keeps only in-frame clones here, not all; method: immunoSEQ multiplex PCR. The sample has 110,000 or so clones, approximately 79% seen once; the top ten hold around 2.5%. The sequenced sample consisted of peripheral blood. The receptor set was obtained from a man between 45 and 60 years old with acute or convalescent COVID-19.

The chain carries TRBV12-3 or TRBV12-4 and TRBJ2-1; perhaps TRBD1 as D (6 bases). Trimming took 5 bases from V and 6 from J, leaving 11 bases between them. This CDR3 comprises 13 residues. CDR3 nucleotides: TGTGCCAGCAGTAAACAGGGAATCAATGAGCAGTTCTTC. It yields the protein CASSKQGINEQFF.

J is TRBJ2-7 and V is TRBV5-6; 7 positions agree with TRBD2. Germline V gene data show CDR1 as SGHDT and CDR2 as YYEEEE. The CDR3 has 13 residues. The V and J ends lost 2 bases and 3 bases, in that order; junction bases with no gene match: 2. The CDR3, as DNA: TGTGCCAGCAGCTTTTGGGGGGGCTACGAGCAGTACTTC. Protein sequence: CASSFWGGYEQYF.